Listed below are T cell receptor beta chains from one sample, sequenced in a study of T cell repertoires in cytomegalovirus infection. MiXCR was run by TCRdb on the reads, yielding one entry per CDR3 protein. The sample has tens of thousands of distinct CDR3 sequences; roughly 19% are singletons. Their specific antigens are unknown. Sequences were derived from CD8+ T cells from cultured PBMCs, sampled from culture after CMV antigen stimulation. The receptors were gathered from a human donor in good health (CMV status not recorded). Some clones in this sample may be carry-over from other donors' samples. The CDR3 runs from the conserved cysteine through the conserved F or W. The order of the fields is CDR3 length, J gene, V gene, clone size, D gene, CDR3 protein, CDR3 DNA. D genes are given only for firm matches. Size tells how often a clone was seen (once, few, many) or the class of an expanded clone, and some rows leave it out.

12,TRBJ2-1,TRBV7-3,-,-,CASSPGDNEQFF,TGTGCCAGCAGCCCCGGGGACAATGAGCAGTTCTTC
15,TRBJ1-2,TRBV6-8,-,-,CTSSYSDISSYGFTF,TGTACCAGCAGTTACTCGGACATATCTTCCTATGGCTTCACCTTC
17,TRBJ1-2,TRBV9,few,TRBD1,CASSVARGQGINYGYTF,TGTGCCAGCAGCGTAGCTCGAGGACAGGGGATAAACTATGGCTACACCTTC
18,TRBJ1-3,TRBV5-1,once,-,CASSPDRDKDQEGNTIYF,TGCGCCAGCAGCCCCGACCGGGACAAAGACCAGGAAGGAAACACCATATATTTT
15,TRBJ1-2,TRBV9,many,TRBD1,CASSDTGGADYGYTF,TGTGCCAGCAGCGATACAGGGGGCGCGGACTATGGCTACACCTTC
12,TRBJ2-7,TRBV30,-,TRBD1,CALKQGTYEQYF,TGTGCCTTAAAACAGGGGACCTACGAGCAGTACTTC
14,TRBJ2-1,TRBV12-3/TRBV12-4,many,TRBD1,CASTSGTGANEQFF,TGTGCCAGCACCTCCGGGACAGGGGCGAATGAGCAGTTCTTC
14,TRBJ2-2,TRBV9,-,-,CASSVVSNTGELFF,TGTGCCAGCAGCGTAGTCAGTAACACCGGGGAGCTGTTTTTT
13,TRBJ1-1,TRBV5-6,-,-,CASSLSAGTEAFF,TGTGCCAGCAGCTTATCAGCGGGGACTGAAGCTTTCTTT
15,TRBJ2-1,TRBV6-8,once,-,CANSYGRDLYNEQFF,TGTGCCAACAGTTACGGGCGCGACCTCTACAATGAGCAGTTCTTC
15,TRBJ2-7,TRBV6-1,few,TRBD1,CASSSRWQGVREQYF,TGTGCCAGCAGTTCCCGCTGGCAGGGGGTTCGCGAGCAGTACTTC
13,TRBJ1-3,TRBV20-1,-,-,CSAGGFFGNTIYF,TGCAGTGCCGGGGGTTTTTTTGGAAACACCATATATTTT
17,TRBJ2-7,TRBV29-1,many,TRBD2,CSVEDPASGGPSYEQYF,TGCAGCGTTGAAGATCCGGCTAGCGGGGGGCCAAGCTACGAGCAGTACTTC
14,TRBJ2-7,TRBV7-2,few,-,CASSLEAGGYEQYF,TGTGCCAGCAGCTTGGAAGCTGGGGGCTACGAGCAGTACTTC
12,TRBJ1-5,TRBV7-4,-,-,CASSFAEQPQHF,TGTGCCAGCAGCTTCGCCGAGCAGCCCCAGCATTTT
16,TRBJ1-1,TRBV7-9,many,-,CASSPRQNTMNTEAFF,TGTGCCAGCAGCCCGAGACAGAATACCATGAACACTGAAGCTTTCTTT
16,TRBJ1-3,TRBV12-3/TRBV12-4,-,TRBD1,CASSHQGQRSGNTIHF,TGTGCCAGCAGCCATCAGGGACAGCGCTCTGGAAACACCATACATTTT
16,TRBJ2-1,TRBV19,-,TRBD2,CASSTWVSGLYNEQFF,TGTGCCAGTAGTACCTGGGTTAGCGGGCTTTACAATGAGCAGTTCTTC
15,TRBJ1-1,TRBV5-1,-,-,CASSLDLGMNTEAFF,TGCGCCAGCAGCTTGGATCTGGGTATGAACACTGAAGCTTTCTTT
15,TRBJ1-4,TRBV9,-,-,CASSPARWANEKLFF,TGTGCCAGCAGCCCCGCGAGGTGGGCTAATGAAAAACTGTTTTTT
14,TRBJ1-4,TRBV24-1,-,-,CAASDRGNNEKLFF,TGTGCCGCTTCGGACCGGGGCAATAATGAAAAACTGTTTTTT
14,TRBJ2-7,TRBV5-4,many,TRBD1,CASTLEAGGDEQYF,TGTGCCAGCACCCTCGAGGCAGGGGGAGACGAGCAGTACTTC
14,TRBJ2-6,TRBV7-8,many,-,CASGQGSGANVLTF,TGTGCCAGCGGGCAGGGCTCTGGGGCCAACGTCCTGACTTTC